Each of the 3 T cell receptor beta chains below was sequenced from the same sample in a study of Graves' ophthalmopathy and Graves' hyperthyroidism. Amplification targeted the TCR beta CDR3 regions, with RNA transcripts as the source material. The first round was an RT-PCR with HTBI primers, and the second round was a multiplex PCR. TCRdb re-analysed the multiplex PCR reads in MiXCR, keeping a single row per CDR3 protein. The repertoire holds roughly 600,000 distinct CDR3 sequences, with approximately 35% as singletons. The sequencing sample was made of peripheral blood or thyroid tissue (not recorded which). Source of these receptors: an adult man with Graves' hyperthyroidism.

V gene TRBV24-1 combines with J gene TRBJ2-3, with TRBD2 matching 8 bases. The germline V gene encodes CDR1 KGHDR and CDR2 SFDVKD. After removal of 4 bases from V and 5 bases from J, the junction contained 16 bases not matched to a gene. This CDR3 contains 18 residues. The CDR3 nucleotides are TGTGCCACCAGTGACCGACCGTCAGCGGGAGAGCGTAAAGATACGCAGTATTTT. Its protein is CATSDRPSAGERKDTQYF.

The chain joins TRBV12-3 or TRBV12-4 to TRBJ1-1; D is uncertain. The CDR3 totals 15 residues. V lost 2 bases and J 1 base, leaving 11 bases between the germline ends. The CDR3 region is CASSLWGEANTEAFF. Here the CDR3 DNA reads TGTGCCAGCAGTTTATGGGGAGAAGCGAACACTGAAGCTTTCTTT.

The rearrangement uses TRBV7-3 and TRBJ1-6; 8 bases are shared with TRBD1. The CDR3 is 17 residues long. Germline V CDR1 and CDR2: SGHTA, FQGTGA. Trimming cost V 3 bases and J 0 bases; bases outside gene matches: 4. The CDR3 DNA reads as TGTGCCAGCAGCTTTTCCGGACAGGGCTCCTATAATTCACCCCTCCACTTT. Residues: CASSFSGQGSYNSPLHF.